A selection of T cell receptor beta chains follows, all from one sample in a study of blood T cell repertoires in COVID-19. Sequenced by immunoSEQ multiplex PCR; TCRdb stores in-frame clones only, minus some. The sample includes some 120,000 clones, about four fifths of them seen just once. What was sequenced was peripheral blood. The origin of the receptors is a woman aged 45-60 years with acute or convalescent COVID-19. The CDR3 runs from the conserved cysteine through the conserved F or W. A D gene is named only where the DNA matches it firmly. A row's size may be missing; if present it is once, few, many or a size class.

. TRBJ2-3 TRBV3-1/TRBV3-2 . CASSRGLTDTQYF TGTGCCAGCAGCCGCGGGCTCACAGATACGCAGTATTTT
. TRBJ2-1 TRBV7-8 TRBD1 CASSQGQGYYNEQFF TGTGCCAGCAGCCAAGGACAGGGCTACTACAATGAGCAGTTCTTC
. TRBJ2-6 TRBV24-1 . CATSDSVSGANVLTF TGTGCCACCAGTGATTCGGTCTCTGGGGCCAACGTCCTGACTTTC
. TRBJ2-7 TRBV6-1 TRBD1 CASSDGQGAREQYF TGTGCCAGCAGTGACGGACAGGGGGCGAGGGAGCAGTACTTC
. TRBJ2-1 TRBV18 TRBD1 CASSLGQGMVF TGTGCCAGCTCCCTGGGACAGGGGATGGTCTTC
. TRBJ1-4 TRBV6-5 . CASSPRQAEKLFF TGTGCCAGCAGTCCCCGACAAGCTGAAAAACTGTTTTTT
. TRBJ2-1 TRBV2 TRBD2 CASSEQAGGIDEQFF TGTGCCAGCAGTGAACAAGCGGGGGGGATTGATGAGCAGTTCTTC
. TRBJ1-2 TRBV15 . CATSRDLLRQQGDTF TGTGCCACCAGCAGAGATCTTCTACGACAGCAGGGCGACACCTTC
. TRBJ1-5 TRBV25-1 . CASRSTRGGDQPQHF TGTGCCAGCCGTAGCACTCGAGGGGGTGATCAGCCCCAGCATTTT
. TRBJ1-5 TRBV19 TRBD1 CASSIRDSRVNQPQHF TGTGCCAGTAGTATACGGGACAGCAGAGTTAATCAGCCCCAGCATTTT
. TRBJ1-3 TRBV11-3 . CASSPGPGNTIYF TGTGCCAGCAGCCCAGGGCCTGGAAACACCATATATTTT
. TRBJ1-1 TRBV27 TRBD1 CASGDHRGSNTEAFF TGTGCCAGCGGGGATCACAGGGGTTCTAACACTGAAGCTTTCTTT
. TRBJ1-3 TRBV4-1 . CASSPAPGAGNTIYF TGCGCCAGCAGCCCAGCCCCGGGGGCTGGAAACACCATATATTTT
. TRBJ1-2 TRBV18 TRBD1 CASSRLGQGVIPNYGYTF TGTGCCAGCTCACGACTCGGACAGGGGGTTATCCCTAACTATGGCTACACCTTC
. TRBJ1-2 TRBV4-1 . CASSHPRGYTF TGCGCCAGCAGCCATCCTCGTGGCTACACCTTC
few TRBJ1-2 TRBV19 TRBD1 CASSGQDYGYTF TGTGCCAGTAGCGGACAGGACTATGGCTACACCTTC
once TRBJ2-3 TRBV7-6 . CASSLAPPGGAITDTQYF TGTGCCAGCAGCTTAGCGCCCCCTGGCGGGGCTATCACAGATACGCAGTATTTT
. TRBJ1-1 TRBV2 TRBD1 CASSGPPGQSMNTEAFF TGTGCCAGCAGTGGGCCTCCGGGACAGAGCATGAACACTGAAGCTTTCTTT
. TRBJ2-1 TRBV7-2 TRBD2 CASSLISGGGMGEQFF TGTGCCAGCAGCTTAATTAGTGGCGGGGGGATGGGTGAGCAGTTCTTC
. TRBJ2-3 TRBV3-1/TRBV3-2 TRBD2 CASSQDGGGQTDTQYF TGTGCCAGCAGCCAAGATGGCGGGGGGCAGACAGATACGCAGTATTTT
. TRBJ2-5 TRBV6-5 . CASSPRETQYF TGTGCCAGCAGTCCTCGTGAGACCCAGTACTTC
. TRBJ1-6 TRBV7-8 TRBD1 CASSRTTGGSNSPLHF TGTGCCAGCAGCCGGACGACAGGGGGTAGTAATTCACCCCTCCACTTT
once TRBJ2-3 TRBV4-2 TRBD2 CASSQDQGGRRTDTQYF TGTGCCAGCAGCCAAGATCAAGGCGGGAGGAGGACAGATACGCAGTATTTT